This T cell receptor beta chain was identified in a study of T cell responses to AZD1222 COVID-19 vaccine. Study-wide points: Two AZD1222 administrations were followed by greater Spike-specific TCR breadth and depth. Seropositive at baseline were only a handful of AZD1222 recipients. After the peak T cell response, and only then, were repertoires sampled.

Trimming removed 3 bases at V and 14 bases at J, with 17 bases between. Germline V lookup: CDR1 MNHEY, CDR2 SMNVEV (reference sequence). The CDR3 sequence is 14 residues long. Clones were sequenced by immunoSEQ multiplex PCR, and TCRdb holds only the in-frame ones, with some missing. The sample contains 95,000 to 150,000 clones, roughly 90% of which appear only once. Comment on this clone: Its specificity is not known.

The study pooled second doses at about 4 or about 12 weeks. The material was peripheral blood, obtained 28 days after the second AZD1222 dose. The sequence was obtained from an adult who received the AZD1222 COVID-19 vaccine. The rearrangement uses TRBV27 and TRBJ1-6, with unresolved D. The CDR3 coding sequence is TGTGCCAGCAGTTTTCCAGGACGTCACTCCACCCTCCACTTT. Its protein product is CASSFPGRHSTLHF.